The entry below describes one T cell receptor beta chain. Its specificity is unknown. Sequence at one end of the junction differs from germline and may be a read error. The data belong to a study of a mutant IDH1 vaccine in newly diagnosed glioma. Background on the study: Vaccine administration was initiated 4-6 weeks following radiotherapy alone, or with temozolomide cycles.

Indicated time point: week 11, during vaccination. Vaccine doses each comprised 300 ug of mutant IDH1 20-mer peptide, with topical imiquimod. Each tumor in the donors was a new WHO grade 3 or 4 astrocytoma, IDH1-mutant and ATRX-lost. Repertoires were generated with immunoSEQ multiplex PCR, while TCRdb's copy carries only in-frame clones and drops some. Seen here are 95,000 to 120,000 clones, roughly nine tenths observed once, and the top ten hold roughly 0.55%. The study, taken as a whole, reports: The occurrence of vaccine-induced immune responses was seen in 93.3% of patients.

The origin of this receptor is a woman in her forties or fifties with glioma. Sample: PBMCs, taken from a glioma patient whose treatment included an IDH1 peptide vaccine.

CDR3 in DNA: TGTGCTAGCAGCTTGGGATCGGCAGGGACCCCCGGGGAGCTGTTTTTT. This codes for CASSLGSAGTPGELFF. The J gene is TRBJ2-2, the V gene TRBV7-7; perhaps D is TRBD1 or TRBD2 (5 bases each). Germline values: CDR1 SSHAT, CDR2 FNYEAQ (reference sequence). The CDR3 loop spans 16 amino acids.